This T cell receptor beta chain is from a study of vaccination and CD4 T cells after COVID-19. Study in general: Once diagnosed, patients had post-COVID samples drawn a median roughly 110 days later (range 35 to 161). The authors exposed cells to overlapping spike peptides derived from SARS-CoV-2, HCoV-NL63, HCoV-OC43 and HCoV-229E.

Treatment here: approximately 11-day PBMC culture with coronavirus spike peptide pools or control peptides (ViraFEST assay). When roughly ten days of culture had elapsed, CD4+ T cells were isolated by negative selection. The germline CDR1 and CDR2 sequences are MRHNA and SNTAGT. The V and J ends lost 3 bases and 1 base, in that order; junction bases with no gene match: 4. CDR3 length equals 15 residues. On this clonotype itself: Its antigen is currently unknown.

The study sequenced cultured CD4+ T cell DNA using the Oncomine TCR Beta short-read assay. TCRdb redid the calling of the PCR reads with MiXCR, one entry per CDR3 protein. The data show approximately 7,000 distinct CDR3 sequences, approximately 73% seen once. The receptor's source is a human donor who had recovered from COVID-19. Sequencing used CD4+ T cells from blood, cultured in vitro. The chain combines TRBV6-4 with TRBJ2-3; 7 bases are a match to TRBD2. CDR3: CASSEGGSGTDTQYF. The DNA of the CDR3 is TGTGCCAGCAGTGAAGGCGGGAGCGGCACAGATACGCAGTATTTT.